This entry concerns a single TCR beta chain. The antigen remains undetermined. Individuals selected for sequencing had exhibited CD8+CD57+ cell expansion on flow cytometry. Patients were untreated when blood was sampled. CDR3 and TCR beta VDJ profiling relied on genomic DNA as the template. TCRdb fed the reads into MiXCR, producing one record per CDR3 protein. The sample has more than 150,000 distinct CDR3 sequences; 48% are singletons. This sample stems from a study of CD8+CD57+ T cells in acquired aplastic anemia. Study-level information: Sorted CD4+ and CD8+ cells gave a mean 3.2 ug DNA, range about 0.19 to 27.4 ug. Whole-study results and caveats: Researchers report that fewer than 30 CD8+ CDR3 sequences appeared in both patients and controls.

V was cut by 5 bases and J by 2 bases, with 10 bases left in between. Looked up from germline, CDR1 is LNHNV and CDR2 is YYDKDF (reference sequence). This CDR3 is 13 amino acids long. Sequencing was carried out using sorted CD4+, CD8+, or CD8+CD57+ T cells (not recorded which) from PBMCs. This clonotype originated in a human donor with aplastic anemia. This rearrangement joins TRBV15 to TRBJ2-7; perhaps TRBD2 as D (5 bases). CDR3 nucleotide sequence: TGTGCCACCAGCGGCGCAGCGGCCTACGAGCAGTACTTC. It translates to CATSGAAAYEQYF.